This entry features one T cell receptor (beta chain) sequence. Its antigen is unidentified. It was with a sample-barcoded 5' primer and a J-beta primer mix that a second PCR of about 6 to 12 cycles was run. Each cDNA molecule carried a tag from a template-switch adaptor that contained 12 random nucleotides. Every sample gave at least 2.5 million paired-end reads containing CDR3. TCRdb used MiXCR to reprocess the 5' RACE reads, holding one entry per CDR3 protein. The sample lists roughly 1,300,000 distinct CDR3 sequences; 55% to 75% were seen once. Every donor provided ten milliliters of peripheral blood. The record originates from a study of blood T cells in healthy people across ages. The CDR3 runs to 15 residues. General study points: TCR beta diversity was tightly associated with the proportion of naive T cells.

The sample taken for sequencing was blood. The receptor was isolated from a man between 18 and 35 years old in good health. This chain uses TRBV12-3 or TRBV12-4 with TRBJ2-4, with 7 bases matching TRBD1. The closer fit of TRBJ2-7 to the DNA end suggests the J call may be wrong. In DNA form, the CDR3 reads TGTGCCAGCACCGGTGGGGGACAGCCCCCGAACGAGCAGTACTTC. Encoded protein: CASTGGGQPPNEQYF.